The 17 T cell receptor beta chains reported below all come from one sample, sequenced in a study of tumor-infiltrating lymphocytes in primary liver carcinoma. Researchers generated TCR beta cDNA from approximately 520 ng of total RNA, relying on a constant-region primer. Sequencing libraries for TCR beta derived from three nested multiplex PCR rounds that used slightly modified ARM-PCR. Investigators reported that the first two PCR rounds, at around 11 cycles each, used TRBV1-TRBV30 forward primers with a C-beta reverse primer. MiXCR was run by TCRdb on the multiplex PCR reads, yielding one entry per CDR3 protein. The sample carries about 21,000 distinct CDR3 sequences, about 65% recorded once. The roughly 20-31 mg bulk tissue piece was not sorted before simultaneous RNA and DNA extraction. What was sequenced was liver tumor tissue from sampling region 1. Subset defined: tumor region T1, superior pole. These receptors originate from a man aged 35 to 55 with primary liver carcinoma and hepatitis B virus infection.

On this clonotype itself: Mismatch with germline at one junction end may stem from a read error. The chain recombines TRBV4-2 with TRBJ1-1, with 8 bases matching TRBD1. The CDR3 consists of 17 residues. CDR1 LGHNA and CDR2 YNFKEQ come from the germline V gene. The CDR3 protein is CASSREYGQGFWTEAFF. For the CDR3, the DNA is TGTGCCAGCAGCCGAGAGTACGGACAGGGCTTTTGGACTGAGGCTTTCTTT.

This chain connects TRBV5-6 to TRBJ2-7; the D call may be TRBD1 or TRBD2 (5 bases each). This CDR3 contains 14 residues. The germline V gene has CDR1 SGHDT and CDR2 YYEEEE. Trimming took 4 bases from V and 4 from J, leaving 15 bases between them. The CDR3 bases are TGTGCCAGCAGCCATCTGGGGCTAGCTTACGAGCAGTACTTC. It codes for CASSHLGLAYEQYF.

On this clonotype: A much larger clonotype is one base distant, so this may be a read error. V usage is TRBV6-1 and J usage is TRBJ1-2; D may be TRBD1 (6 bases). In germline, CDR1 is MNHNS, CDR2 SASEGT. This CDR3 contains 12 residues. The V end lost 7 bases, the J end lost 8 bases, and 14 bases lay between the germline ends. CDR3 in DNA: TGTGCCAGCAAACAGGGATCCTCCGGCTACACCTTC. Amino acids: CASKQGSSGYTF.

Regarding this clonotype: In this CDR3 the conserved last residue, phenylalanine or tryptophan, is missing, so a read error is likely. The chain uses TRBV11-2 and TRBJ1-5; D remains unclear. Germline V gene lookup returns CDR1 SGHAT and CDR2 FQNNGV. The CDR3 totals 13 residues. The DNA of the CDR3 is TGTGCCAGCGGCTTAGATGGCGGACAGCCCCAGCATTTA. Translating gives CASGLDGGQPQHL.

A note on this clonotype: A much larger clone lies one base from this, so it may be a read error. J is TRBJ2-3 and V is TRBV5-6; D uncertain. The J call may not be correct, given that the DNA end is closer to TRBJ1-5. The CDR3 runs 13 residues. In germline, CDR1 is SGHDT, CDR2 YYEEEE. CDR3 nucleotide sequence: TGTGCCAGCAGCTTCGGGAACACAGATACGCAGCATTTT. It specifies CASSFGNTDTQHF.

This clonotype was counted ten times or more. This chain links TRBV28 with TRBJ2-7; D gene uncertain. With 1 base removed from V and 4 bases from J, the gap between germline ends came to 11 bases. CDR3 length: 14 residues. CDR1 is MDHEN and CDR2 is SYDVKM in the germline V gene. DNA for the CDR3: TGTGCCAGCAGTTTATCAGCTTCTTCATACGAGCAGTACTTC. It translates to CASSLSASSYEQYF.

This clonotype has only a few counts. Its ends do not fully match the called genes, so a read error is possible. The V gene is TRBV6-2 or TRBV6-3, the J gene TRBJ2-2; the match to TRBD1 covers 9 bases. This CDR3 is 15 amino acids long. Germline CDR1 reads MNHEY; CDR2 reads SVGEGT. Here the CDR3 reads CTSESGTGRTGELFF. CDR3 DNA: TGTACCAGCGAATCCGGGACAGGGCGCACCGGGGAGCTGTTTTTT.

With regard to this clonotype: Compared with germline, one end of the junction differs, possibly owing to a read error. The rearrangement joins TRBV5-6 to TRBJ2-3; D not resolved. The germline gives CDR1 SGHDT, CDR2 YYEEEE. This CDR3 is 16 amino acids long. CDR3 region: CTSSFLATWGTDTQYF. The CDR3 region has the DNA TGTACCAGCAGCTTCCTTGCTACATGGGGCACAGATACGCAGTATTTT.

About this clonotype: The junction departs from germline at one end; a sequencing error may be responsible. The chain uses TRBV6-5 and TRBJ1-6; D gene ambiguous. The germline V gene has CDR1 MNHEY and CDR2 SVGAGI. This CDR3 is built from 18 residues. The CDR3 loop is CVSSYSNLGSLANSPLHF. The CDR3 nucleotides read TGTGTCAGCAGTTACTCGAACTTGGGGTCACTGGCCAATTCACCCCTCCACTTT.

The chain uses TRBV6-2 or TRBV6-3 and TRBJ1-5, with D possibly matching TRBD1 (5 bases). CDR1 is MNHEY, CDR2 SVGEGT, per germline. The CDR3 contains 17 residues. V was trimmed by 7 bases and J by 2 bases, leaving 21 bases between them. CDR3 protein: CASTPIEGAYGNQPQHF. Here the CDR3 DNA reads TGTGCCAGCACCCCTATAGAAGGGGCGTATGGCAATCAGCCCCAGCATTTT.

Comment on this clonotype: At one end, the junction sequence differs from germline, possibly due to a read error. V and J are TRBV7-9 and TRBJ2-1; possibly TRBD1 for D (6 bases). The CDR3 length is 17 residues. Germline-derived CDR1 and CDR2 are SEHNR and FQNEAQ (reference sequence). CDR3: CASNLPYQGPKINEQFF. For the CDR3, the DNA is TGTGCCAGCAACTTACCATATCAGGGGCCTAAAATAAATGAACAGTTCTTC.

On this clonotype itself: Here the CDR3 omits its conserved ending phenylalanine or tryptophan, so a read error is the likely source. CDR3 bases: TGTGCCAGCAGTTACTCGATTCCTAGCCTGCACTACGAGCAGTACTCC. Amino acid sequence: CASSYSIPSLHYEQYS. This chain uses TRBV6-2 or TRBV6-3 with TRBJ2-7; D perhaps matches TRBD2 (5 bases). The germline V gene encodes CDR1 MNHEY and CDR2 SVGEGT. The CDR3 sequence is 16 residues long. V lost 0 bases and J 3 bases, leaving 15 bases between the germline ends.

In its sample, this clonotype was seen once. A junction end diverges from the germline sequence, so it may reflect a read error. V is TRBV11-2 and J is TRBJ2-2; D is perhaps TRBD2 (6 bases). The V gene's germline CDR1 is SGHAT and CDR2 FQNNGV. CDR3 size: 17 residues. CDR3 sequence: CASSLALGGANTVELFF. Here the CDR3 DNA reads TGTGCCAGCAGCCTAGCATTAGGAGGGGCAAACACCGTGGAGTTGTTTTTT.

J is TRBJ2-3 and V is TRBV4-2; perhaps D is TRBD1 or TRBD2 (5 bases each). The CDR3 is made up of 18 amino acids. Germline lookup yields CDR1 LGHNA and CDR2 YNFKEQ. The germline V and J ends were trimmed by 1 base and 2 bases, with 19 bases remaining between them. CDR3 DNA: TGTGCCAGCAGCCAAGTGGGGCTTCTAGTGGGAGCCACAGATACGCAGTATTTT. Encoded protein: CASSQVGLLVGATDTQYF.

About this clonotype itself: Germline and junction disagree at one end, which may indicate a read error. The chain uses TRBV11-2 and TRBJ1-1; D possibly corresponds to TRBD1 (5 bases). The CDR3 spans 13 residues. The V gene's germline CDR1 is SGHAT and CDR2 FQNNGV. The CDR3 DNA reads TGTGTCAGCATCTTAGTGCCGGGGGCTGAAGCTTTCTTT. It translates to CVSILVPGAEAFF.

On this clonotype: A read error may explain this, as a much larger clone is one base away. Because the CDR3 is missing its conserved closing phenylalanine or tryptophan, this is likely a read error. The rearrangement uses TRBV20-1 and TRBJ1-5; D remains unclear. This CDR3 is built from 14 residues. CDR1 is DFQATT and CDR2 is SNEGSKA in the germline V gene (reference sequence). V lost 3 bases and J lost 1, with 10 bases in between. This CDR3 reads CSARIAGSNQPQHY. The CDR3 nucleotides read TGCAGTGCTAGGATAGCGGGGAGCAATCAGCCCCAGCATTAT.

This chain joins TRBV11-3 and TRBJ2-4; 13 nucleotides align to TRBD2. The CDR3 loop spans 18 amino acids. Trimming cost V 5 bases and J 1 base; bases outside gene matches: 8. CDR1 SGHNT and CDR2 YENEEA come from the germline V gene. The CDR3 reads CASSRQLAGGLAKNIQYF. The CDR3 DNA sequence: TGTGCCAGCAGCCGACAACTAGCGGGGGGGCTCGCCAAAAACATTCAGTACTTC. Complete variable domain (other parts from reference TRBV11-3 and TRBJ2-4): EAGVVQSPRYKIIEKKQPVAFWCNPISGHNTLYWYLQNLGQGPELLIRYENEEAVDDSQLPKDRFSAERLKGVDSTLKIQPAELGDSAVYLCASSRQLAGGLAKNIQYFGAGTRLSVL.